The clone carrying this T cell receptor beta chain came up a few times. The data derive from a study of human T cells and chemical hapten exposure. Trimming removed 5 bases at V and 4 bases at J, with 11 bases between. Germline assignment: CDR1 SGHTA and CDR2 FQGNSA. CDR3 length equals 13 residues. Time point specified: patch test 3, about 24 weeks after DPC sensitization. Regarding treatment: therapeutic diphenylcyclopropenone sensitization with weekly scalp DPC. TCRdb independently ran MiXCR on the RACE reads; one entry per CDR3 protein. The data show under 200,000 distinct CDR3 sequences, around 30% seen once.

This clonotype was obtained from a woman younger than 30 with alopecia areata. Some clones in this sample may be carry-over from other donors' samples. V is TRBV7-2 and J is TRBJ1-2; the D is unclear. This sample comprised whole blood, obtained in connection with sensitization to the hapten diphenylcyclopropenone (DPC). This CDR3 is CASSRSSSYGYTF. In DNA, the CDR3 is TGTGCCAGCAGCCGATCTTCCTCCTATGGCTACACCTTC.